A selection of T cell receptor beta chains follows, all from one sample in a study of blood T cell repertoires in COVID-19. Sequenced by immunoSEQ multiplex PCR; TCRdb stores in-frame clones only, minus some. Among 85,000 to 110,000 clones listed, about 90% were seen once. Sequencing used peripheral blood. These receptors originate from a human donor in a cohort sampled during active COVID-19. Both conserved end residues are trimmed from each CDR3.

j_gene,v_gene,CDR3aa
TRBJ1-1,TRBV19,ASRTGALLNTEAF
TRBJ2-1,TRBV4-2,ASSQEGGSGDEQF
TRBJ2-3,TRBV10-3,AINEQGARVDTQY
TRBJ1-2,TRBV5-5,ASSPRQGGDANYGYT
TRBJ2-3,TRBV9,ASSVGGSVRTDTQY
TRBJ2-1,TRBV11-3,ASSFTSGRGNEQF
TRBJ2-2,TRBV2,ASILGTNTGELF
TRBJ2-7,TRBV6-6,ASSLGLAGYEQY
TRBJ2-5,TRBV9,ASNKLAGEGETQY
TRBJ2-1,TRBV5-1,ASSFGTGGYNEQF
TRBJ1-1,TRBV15,ATSRDPGGGTEAF
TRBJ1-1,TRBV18,ASSPAVQGAGEAF
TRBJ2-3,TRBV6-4,ASRPAGGAGTQY
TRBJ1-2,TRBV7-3,ASSCRDRYGYT
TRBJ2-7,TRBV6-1,ASSELAGGSYEQY
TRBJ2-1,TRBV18,ASSPRGQGSNEQF
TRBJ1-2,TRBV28,ASSLFIQGSHGYT
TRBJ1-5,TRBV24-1,ATSAQQGDQPQH
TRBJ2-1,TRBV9,ASSVEPGISYNEQF
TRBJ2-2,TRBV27,ASSGTNTGELF
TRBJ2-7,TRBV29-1,SVSTSRSGSYEQY
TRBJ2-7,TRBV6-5,ASSLGQGAAYEQY
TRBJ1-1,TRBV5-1,ASSFSEDTEAF